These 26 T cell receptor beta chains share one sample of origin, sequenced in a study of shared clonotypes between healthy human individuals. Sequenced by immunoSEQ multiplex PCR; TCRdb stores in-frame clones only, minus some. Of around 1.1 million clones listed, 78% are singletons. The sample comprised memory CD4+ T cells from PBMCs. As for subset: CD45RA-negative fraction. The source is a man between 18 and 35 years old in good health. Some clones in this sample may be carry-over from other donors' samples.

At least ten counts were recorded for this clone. CDR3 in DNA: TGTGCCAGCAGGGTCGACAGTTATGGCTACACCTTC. Translated, it gives CASRVDSYGYTF. The chain uses TRBV5-4 and TRBJ1-2, with D maybe TRBD1 (5 bases). V lost 5 bases to trimming and J lost 5 bases, with 10 bases between them. This CDR3 comprises 12 residues. Germline V gives CDR1 SGHNT, CDR2 YYREEE (reference sequence).

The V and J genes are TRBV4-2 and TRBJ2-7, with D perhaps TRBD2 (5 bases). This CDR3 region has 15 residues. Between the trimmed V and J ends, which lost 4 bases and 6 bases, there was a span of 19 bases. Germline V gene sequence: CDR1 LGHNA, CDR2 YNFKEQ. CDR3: CASSPIERPEGEQYF. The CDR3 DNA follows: TGTGCCAGCAGCCCCATAGAAAGGCCAGAGGGCGAGCAGTACTTC.

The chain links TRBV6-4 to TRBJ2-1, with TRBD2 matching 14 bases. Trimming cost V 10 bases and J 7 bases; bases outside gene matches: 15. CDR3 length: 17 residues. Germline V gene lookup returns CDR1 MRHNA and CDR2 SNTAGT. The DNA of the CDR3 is TGTGCCAACGGGACTAGCGGGAGTTCGGTACTCGGGAATGAGCAGTTCTTC. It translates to CANGTSGSSVLGNEQFF.

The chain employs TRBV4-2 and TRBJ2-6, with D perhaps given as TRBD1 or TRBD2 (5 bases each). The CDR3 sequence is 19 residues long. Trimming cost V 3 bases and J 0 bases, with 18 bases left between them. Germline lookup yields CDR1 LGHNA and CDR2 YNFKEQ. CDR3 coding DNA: TGTGCCAGCAGCCAGCCGACCGGGACGGTTTCCTCTGGGGCCAACGTCCTGACTTTC. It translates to CASSQPTGTVSSGANVLTF.

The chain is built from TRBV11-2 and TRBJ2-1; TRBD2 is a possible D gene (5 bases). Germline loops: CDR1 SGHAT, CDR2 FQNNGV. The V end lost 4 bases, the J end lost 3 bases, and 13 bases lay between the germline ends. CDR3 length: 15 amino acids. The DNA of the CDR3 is TGTGCCAGCAGCTGGGTGGCGGGTGTCTACAATGAGCAGTTCTTC. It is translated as CASSWVAGVYNEQFF.

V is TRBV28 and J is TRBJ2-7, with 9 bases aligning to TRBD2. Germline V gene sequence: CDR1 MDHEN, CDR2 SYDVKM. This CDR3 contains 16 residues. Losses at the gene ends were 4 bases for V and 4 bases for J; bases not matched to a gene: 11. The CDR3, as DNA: TGTGCCAGCAGTTCTAGCGGGACTCAGAACTTGTACGAGCAGTACTTC. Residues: CASSSSGTQNLYEQYF.

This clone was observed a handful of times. The CDR3 DNA follows: TGTGCCAGCAAGTTGGGTAGCAATCAGCCCCAGCATTTT. Its protein product is CASKLGSNQPQHF. The V gene is TRBV2, the J gene TRBJ1-5; no reliable D call. The CDR3 covers 13 residues. The V gene's germline CDR1 is SNHLY and CDR2 FYNNEI. Trimming pared 7 bases from V and 0 bases from J, leaving 7 bases between. Combining the CDR3 with reference TRBV2 and TRBJ1-5 gives the whole variable domain EPEVTQTPSHQVTQMGQEVILRCVPISNHLYFYWYRQILGQKVEFLVSFYNNEISEKSEIFDDQFSVERPDGSNFTLKIRSTKLEDSAMYFCASKLGSNQPQHFGDGTRLSIL.

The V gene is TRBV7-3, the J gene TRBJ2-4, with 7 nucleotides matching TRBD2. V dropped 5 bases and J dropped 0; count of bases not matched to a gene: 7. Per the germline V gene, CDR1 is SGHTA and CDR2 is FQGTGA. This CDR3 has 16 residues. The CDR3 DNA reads TGTGCCAGCAGCCCCCGCGGGGGATTAGCCAAAAACATTCAGTACTTC. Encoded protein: CASSPRGGLAKNIQYF.

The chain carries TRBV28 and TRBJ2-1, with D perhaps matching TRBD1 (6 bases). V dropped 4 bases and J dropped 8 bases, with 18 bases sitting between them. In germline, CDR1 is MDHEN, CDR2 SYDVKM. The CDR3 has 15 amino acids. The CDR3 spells CASSSLQGGDDEQFF. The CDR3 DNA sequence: TGTGCCAGCAGTTCCTTACAGGGTGGTGACGATGAGCAGTTCTTC.

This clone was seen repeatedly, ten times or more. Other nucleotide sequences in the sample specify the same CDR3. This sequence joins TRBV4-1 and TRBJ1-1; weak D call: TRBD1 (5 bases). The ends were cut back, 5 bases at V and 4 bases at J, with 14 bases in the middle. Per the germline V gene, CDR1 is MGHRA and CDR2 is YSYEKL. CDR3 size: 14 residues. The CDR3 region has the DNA TGCGCCAGCAGCACTGACAGACTTGTCACTGAAGCTTTCTTT. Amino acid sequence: CASSTDRLVTEAFF.

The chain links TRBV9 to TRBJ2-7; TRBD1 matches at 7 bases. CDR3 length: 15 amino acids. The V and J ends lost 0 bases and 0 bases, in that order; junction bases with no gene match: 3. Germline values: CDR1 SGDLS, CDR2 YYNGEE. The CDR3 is CASSVGRDSSYEQYF. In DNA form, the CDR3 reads TGTGCCAGCAGCGTAGGTCGGGACAGCTCCTACGAGCAGTACTTC.

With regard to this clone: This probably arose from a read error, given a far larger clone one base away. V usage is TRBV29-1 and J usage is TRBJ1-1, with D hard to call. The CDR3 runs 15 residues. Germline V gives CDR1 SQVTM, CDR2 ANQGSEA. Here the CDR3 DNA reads TGCGGCGCCTCTGCGGGGTGGGCCATGAACACTGAAGCTTTCTTT. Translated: CGASAGWAMNTEAFF.

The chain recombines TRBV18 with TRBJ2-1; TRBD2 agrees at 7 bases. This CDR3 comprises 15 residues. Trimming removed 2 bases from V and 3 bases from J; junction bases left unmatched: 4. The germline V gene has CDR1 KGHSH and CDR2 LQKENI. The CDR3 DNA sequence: TGTGCCAGCTCACCAAGGGCTAGCGGCTACAATGAGCAGTTCTTC. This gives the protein CASSPRASGYNEQFF.

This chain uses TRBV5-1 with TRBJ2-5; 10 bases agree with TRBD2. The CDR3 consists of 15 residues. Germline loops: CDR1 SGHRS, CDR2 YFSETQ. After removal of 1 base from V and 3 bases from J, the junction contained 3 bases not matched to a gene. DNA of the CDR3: TGCGCCAGCAGCTTGATGCTAGCGGGGGAAGAGACCCAGTACTTC. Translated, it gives CASSLMLAGEETQYF.

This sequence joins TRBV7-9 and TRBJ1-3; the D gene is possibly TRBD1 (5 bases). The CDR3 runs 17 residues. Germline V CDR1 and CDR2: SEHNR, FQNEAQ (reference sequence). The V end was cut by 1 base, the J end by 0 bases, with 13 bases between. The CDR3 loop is CASSLGGAAYSGNTIYF. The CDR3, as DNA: TGTGCCAGCAGCTTAGGCGGGGCAGCTTACTCTGGAAACACCATATATTTT. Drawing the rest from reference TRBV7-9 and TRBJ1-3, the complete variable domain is DTGVSQNPRHKITKRGQNVTFRCDPISEHNRLYWYRQTLGQGPEFLTYFQNEAQLEKSRLLSDRFSAERPKGSFSTLEIQRTEQGDSAMYLCASSLGGAAYSGNTIYFGEGSWLTVV.

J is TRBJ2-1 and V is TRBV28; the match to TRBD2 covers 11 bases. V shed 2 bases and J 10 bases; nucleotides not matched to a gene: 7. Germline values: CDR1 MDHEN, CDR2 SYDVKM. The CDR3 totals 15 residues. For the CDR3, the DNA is TGTGCCAGCAGTTTACGGCGACTAGCGGGATCGGAGCAGTTCTTC. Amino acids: CASSLRRLAGSEQFF.

The DNA for the CDR3 is TGCGCCAGCAGCCAAGTTCAGGGAAACACTGAAGCTTTCTTT. This encodes CASSQVQGNTEAFF. The genes are TRBV4-3 and TRBJ1-1, with D possibly being TRBD1 (5 bases). The germline V gene has CDR1 LGHNA and CDR2 YSLEER. V was pared by 1 base and J by 2 bases, with 8 bases between. The CDR3 extends over 14 amino acids.

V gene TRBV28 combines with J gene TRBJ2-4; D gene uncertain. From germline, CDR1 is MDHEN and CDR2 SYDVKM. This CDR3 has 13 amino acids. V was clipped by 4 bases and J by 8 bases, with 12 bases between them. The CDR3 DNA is TGTGCCAGCAGTTCACAGCATAGGTACATTCAGTACTTC. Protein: CASSSQHRYIQYF.

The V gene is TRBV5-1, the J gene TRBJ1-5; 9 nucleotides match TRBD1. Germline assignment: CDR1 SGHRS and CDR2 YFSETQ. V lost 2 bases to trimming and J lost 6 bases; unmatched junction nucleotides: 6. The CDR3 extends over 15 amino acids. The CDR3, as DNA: TGCGCCAGCAGCTTTGGGGACAGGGTGGGTCAGCCCCAGCATTTT. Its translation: CASSFGDRVGQPQHF. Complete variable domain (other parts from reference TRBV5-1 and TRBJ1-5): KAGVTQTPRYLIKTRGQQVTLSCSPISGHRSVSWYQQTPGQGLQFLFEYFSETQRNKGNFPGRFSGRQFSNSRSEMNVSTLELGDSALYLCASSFGDRVGQPQHFGDGTRLSIL.

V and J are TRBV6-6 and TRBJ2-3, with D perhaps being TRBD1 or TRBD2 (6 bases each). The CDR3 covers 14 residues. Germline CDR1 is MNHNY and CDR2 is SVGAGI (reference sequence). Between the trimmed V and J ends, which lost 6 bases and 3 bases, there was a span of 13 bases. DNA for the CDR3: TGTGCCAGCAGCCAGGAGGGGGTGACAGATACGCAGTATTTT. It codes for CASSQEGVTDTQYF.

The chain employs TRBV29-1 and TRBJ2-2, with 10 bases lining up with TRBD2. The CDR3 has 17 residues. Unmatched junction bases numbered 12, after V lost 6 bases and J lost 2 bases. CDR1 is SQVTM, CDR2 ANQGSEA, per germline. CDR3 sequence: CSVGLSGRAVNTGELFF. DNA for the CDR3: TGCAGCGTGGGACTAAGCGGGAGGGCCGTCAACACCGGGGAGCTGTTTTTT.

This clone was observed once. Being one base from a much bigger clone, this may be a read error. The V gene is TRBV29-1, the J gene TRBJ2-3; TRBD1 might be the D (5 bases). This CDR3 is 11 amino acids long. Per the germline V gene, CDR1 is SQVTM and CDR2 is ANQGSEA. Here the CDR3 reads CCVAGLSAQYF. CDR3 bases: TGCTGCGTAGCAGGGCTTTCGGCGCAGTATTTT.

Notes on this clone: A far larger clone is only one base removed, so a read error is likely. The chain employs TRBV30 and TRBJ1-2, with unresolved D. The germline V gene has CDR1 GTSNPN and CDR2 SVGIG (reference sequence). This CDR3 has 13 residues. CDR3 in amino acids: CAWSVALNHGYTF. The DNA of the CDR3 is TGTGCCTGGAGTGTAGCCCTTAACCATGGCTACACCTTC.

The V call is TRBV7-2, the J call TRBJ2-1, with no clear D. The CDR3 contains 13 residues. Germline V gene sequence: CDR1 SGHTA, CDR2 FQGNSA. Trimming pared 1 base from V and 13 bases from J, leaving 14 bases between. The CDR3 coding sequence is TGTGCCAGCAGCTTAGGCGGCTCCCCCAGCCAGTTCTTC. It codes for CASSLGGSPSQFF.

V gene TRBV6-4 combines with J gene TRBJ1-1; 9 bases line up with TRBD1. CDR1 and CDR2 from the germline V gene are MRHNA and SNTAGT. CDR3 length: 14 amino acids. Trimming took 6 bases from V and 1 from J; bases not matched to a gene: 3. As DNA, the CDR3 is TGTGCCAGCAGAAGGGACAGGGCGAACACTGAAGCTTTCTTT. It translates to CASRRDRANTEAFF.

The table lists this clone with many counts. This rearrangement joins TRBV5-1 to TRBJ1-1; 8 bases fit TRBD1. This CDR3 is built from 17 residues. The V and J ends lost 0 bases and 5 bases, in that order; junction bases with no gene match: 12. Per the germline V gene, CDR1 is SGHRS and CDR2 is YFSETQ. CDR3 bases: TGCGCCAGCAGCTTGGCAAGCGACAGGGGACGTCGTACTGAAGCTTTCTTT. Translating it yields CASSLASDRGRRTEAFF.